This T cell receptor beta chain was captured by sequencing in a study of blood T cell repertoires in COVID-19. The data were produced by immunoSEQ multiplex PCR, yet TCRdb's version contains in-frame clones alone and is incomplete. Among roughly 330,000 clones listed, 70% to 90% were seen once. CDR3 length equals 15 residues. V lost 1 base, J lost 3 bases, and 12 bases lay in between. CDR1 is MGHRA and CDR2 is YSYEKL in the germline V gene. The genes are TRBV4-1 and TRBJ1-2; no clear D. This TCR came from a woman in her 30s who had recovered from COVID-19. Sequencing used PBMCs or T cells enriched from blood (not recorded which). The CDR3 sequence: CASSQASTGDYGYTF. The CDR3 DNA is TGCGCCAGCAGCCAAGCGAGCACCGGAGACTATGGCTACACCTTC.